This T cell receptor beta chain derives from a study of blood T cell repertoires in COVID-19. At the level of the study: Donors in the United States, Italy and Spain gave samples during acute or convalescent COVID-19. Sources were T cells, B-cell-depleted T cells, or PBMCs; the material itself was cDNA or gDNA.

Germline trimming cut 8 bases from V and 1 base from J; bases unmatched to any gene: 4. Germline CDR1 and CDR2: SEHNR and FQNEAQ (reference sequence). The CDR3 loop spans 15 amino acids. As handled by the study authors: Amplification of reference gene primers was used by the study to estimate nucleated cell counts. TCRdb keeps only in-frame clones here, not all; method: immunoSEQ multiplex PCR. That table furnishes V, J and clone size, whereas the DNA furnished D and trimming. The sample holds approximately 49,000 clones, 68% seen once. The rearrangement uses TRBV7-9 and TRBJ2-1; TRBD2 agrees at 11 bases. The sample was peripheral blood. This clonotype was obtained from a woman in her seventies with acute or convalescent COVID-19. CDR3 bases: TGTGCCAGCCAGGGGACTAGCGGTTCCTACAATGAGCAGTTCTTC. Amino acids: CASQGTSGSYNEQFF.